This T cell receptor (beta chain) is from a study of blood T cell repertoires in COVID-19. Whole-study context: The United States, Italy and Spain supplied acute and convalescent COVID-19 samples.

This CDR3 has 13 amino acids. The V end lost 8 bases, the J end lost 0 bases, and 8 bases lay between the germline ends. Germline loops: CDR1 SGHRS, CDR2 YFSETQ. Per the authors' pipeline: Estimates of nucleated cell counts were drawn from the amplification of reference gene primers. Profiling relied on immunoSEQ multiplex PCR, and the TCRdb table lists in-frame clones only, not all of them. The DNA was the basis for D and trimming; V, J and clone size are from that table. Of around 25,000 clones listed, 88% are singletons. This chain uses TRBV5-1 with TRBJ2-2; possibly TRBD2 for D (5 bases). This TCR was recovered from a woman aged 45-60 years with active COVID-19. The source material was peripheral blood. The CDR3 spells CASGSSNTGELFF. As DNA, the CDR3 is TGCGCCAGTGGGAGCTCGAACACCGGGGAGCTGTTTTTT.